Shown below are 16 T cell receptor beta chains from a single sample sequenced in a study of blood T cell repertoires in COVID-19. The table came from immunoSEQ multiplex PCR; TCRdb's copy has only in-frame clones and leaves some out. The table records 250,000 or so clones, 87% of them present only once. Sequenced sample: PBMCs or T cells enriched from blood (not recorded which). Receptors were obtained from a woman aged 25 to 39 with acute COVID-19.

The CDR3, as DNA: TGTGCCATCAGTGGAAGGGTGGACAGGAATAATTCACCCCTCCACTTT. It codes for CAISGRVDRNNSPLHF. The genes are TRBV10-3 and TRBJ1-6; 7 bases fit TRBD1. V lost 4 bases and J lost 5; bases outside the gene matches: 8. CDR1 and CDR2 (germline): ENHRY, SYGVKD. The CDR3 is 16 amino acids.

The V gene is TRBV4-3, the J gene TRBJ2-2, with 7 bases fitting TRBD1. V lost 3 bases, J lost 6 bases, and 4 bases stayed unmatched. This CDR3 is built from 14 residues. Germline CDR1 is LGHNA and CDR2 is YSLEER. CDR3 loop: CASSHDREAGELFF. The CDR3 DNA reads TGCGCCAGCAGCCACGACAGGGAAGCCGGGGAGCTGTTTTTT.

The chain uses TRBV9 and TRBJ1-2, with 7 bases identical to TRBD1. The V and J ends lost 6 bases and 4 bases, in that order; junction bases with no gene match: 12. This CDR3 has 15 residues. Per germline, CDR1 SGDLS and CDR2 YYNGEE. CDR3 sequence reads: CASTVQSQGGYGYTF. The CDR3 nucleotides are TGTGCCAGCACCGTCCAATCTCAGGGGGGCTATGGCTACACCTTC.

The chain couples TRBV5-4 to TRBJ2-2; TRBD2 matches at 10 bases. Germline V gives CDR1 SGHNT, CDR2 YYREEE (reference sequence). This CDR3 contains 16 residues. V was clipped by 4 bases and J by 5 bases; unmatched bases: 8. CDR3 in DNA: TGTGCCAGCAGCCTAAGCGGGGGGGCCCGTACCGGGGAGCTGTTTTTT. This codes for CASSLSGGARTGELFF.

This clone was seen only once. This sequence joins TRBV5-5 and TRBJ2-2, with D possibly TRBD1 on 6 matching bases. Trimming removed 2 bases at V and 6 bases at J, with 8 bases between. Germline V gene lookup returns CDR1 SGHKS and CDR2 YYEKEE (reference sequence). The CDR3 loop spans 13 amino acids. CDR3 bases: TGTGCCAGCAGCTTCAGGGGTCCCGGGGAGCTGTTTTTT. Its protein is CASSFRGPGELFF.

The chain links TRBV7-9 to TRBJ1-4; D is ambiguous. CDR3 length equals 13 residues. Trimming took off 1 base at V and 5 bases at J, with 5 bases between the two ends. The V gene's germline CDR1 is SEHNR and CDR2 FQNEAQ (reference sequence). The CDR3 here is CASSLGENEKLFF. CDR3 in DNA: TGTGCCAGCAGCTTAGGCGAAAATGAAAAACTGTTTTTT.

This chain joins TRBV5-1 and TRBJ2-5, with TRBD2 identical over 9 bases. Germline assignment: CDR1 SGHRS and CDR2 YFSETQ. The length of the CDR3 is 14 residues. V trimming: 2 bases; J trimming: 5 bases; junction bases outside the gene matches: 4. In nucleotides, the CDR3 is TGCGCCAGCAGCTTTAGCGGGGGCGGTGAGACCCAGTACTTC. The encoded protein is CASSFSGGGETQYF.

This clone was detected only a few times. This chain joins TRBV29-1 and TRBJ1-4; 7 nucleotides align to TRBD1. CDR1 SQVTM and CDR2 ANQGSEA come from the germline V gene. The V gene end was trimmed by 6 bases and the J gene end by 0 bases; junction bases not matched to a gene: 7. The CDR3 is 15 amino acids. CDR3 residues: CSVPTGTATNEKLFF. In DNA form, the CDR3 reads TGCAGCGTACCAACCGGGACAGCAACTAATGAAAAACTGTTTTTT.

CDR3 protein: CASSLFGGQGTEAFF. As DNA, the CDR3 is TGTGCCAGCAGCTTATTCGGGGGGCAAGGCACTGAAGCTTTCTTT. The rearrangement joins TRBV7-9 to TRBJ1-1, with a weak D call TRBD1 (6 bases). In germline, CDR1 is SEHNR, CDR2 FQNEAQ (reference sequence). Trimming pared 2 bases from V and 4 bases from J, leaving 14 bases between. The CDR3 totals 15 residues.

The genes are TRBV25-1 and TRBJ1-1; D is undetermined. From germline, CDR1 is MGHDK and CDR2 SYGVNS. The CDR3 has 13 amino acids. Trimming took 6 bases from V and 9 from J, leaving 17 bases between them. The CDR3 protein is CASRTPYQDKAFF. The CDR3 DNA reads TGTGCCAGCAGGACACCGTACCAGGATAAAGCTTTCTTT.

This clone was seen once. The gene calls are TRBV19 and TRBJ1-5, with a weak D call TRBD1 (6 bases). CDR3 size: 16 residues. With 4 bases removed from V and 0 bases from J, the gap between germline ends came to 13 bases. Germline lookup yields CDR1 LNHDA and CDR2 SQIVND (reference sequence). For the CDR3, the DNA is TGTGCCAGTAGTACCCTAGGACAGAGTAGCAATCAGCCCCAGCATTTT. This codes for CASSTLGQSSNQPQHF.

CDR3 sequence: CASSLALAGVGELFF. CDR3 sequence (DNA): TGTGCCAGCAGCTTAGCGCTAGCGGGGGTCGGGGAGCTGTTTTTT. J is TRBJ2-2 and V is TRBV7-2, with 10 bases identical to TRBD2. CDR3 length equals 15 residues. V gave up 0 bases and J gave up 7 bases; unmatched junction bases: 2. Germline V gives CDR1 SGHTA, CDR2 FQGNSA. The entire variable domain, with the rest obtained from reference TRBV7-2 and TRBJ2-2, is as follows: GAGVSQSPSNKVTEKGKDVELRCDPISGHTALYWYRQSLGQGLEFLIYFQGNSAPDKSGLPSDRFSAERTGGSVSTLTIQRTQQEDSAVYLCASSLALAGVGELFFGEGSRLTVL.

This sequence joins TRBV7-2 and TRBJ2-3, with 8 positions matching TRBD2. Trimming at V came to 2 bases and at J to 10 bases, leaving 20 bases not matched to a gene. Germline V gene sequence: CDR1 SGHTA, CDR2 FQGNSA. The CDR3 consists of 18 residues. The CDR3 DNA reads TGTGCCAGCAGCTTACATTCCGGGGGGGCGACCGATCAAGGGGCGCAGTATTTT. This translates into CASSLHSGGATDQGAQYF.

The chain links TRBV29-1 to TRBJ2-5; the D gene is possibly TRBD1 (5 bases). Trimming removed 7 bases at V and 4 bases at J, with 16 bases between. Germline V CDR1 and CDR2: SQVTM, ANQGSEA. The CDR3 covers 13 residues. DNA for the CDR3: TGCAGCGCCTCCCCGGGCCAGGGAGAGACCCAGTACTTC. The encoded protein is CSASPGQGETQYF. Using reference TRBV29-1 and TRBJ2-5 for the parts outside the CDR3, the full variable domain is SAVISQKPSRDICQRGTSLTIQCQVDSQVTMMFWYRQQPGQSLTLIATANQGSEATYESGFVIDKFPISRPNLTFSTLTVSNMSPEDSSIYLCSASPGQGETQYFGPGTRLLVL.

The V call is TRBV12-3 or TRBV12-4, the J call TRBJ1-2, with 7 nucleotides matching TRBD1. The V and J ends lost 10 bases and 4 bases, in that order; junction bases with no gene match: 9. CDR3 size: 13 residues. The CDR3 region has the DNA TGTGCCATCGACGACAGGGTCGGCTATGGCTACACCTTC. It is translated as CAIDDRVGYGYTF.

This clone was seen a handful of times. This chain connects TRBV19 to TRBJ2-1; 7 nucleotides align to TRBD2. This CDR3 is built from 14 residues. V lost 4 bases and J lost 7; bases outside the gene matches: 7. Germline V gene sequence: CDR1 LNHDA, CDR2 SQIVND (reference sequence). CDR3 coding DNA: TGTGCCAGTAGTACCCGGGACTACCTAAATGAGCAGTTCTTC. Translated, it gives CASSTRDYLNEQFF. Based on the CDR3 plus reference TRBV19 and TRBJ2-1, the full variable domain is DGGITQSPKYLFRKEGQNVTLSCEQNLNHDAMYWYRQDPGQGLRLIYYSQIVNDFQKGDIAEGYSVSREKKESFPLTVTSAQKNPTAFYLCASSTRDYLNEQFFGPGTRLTVL.